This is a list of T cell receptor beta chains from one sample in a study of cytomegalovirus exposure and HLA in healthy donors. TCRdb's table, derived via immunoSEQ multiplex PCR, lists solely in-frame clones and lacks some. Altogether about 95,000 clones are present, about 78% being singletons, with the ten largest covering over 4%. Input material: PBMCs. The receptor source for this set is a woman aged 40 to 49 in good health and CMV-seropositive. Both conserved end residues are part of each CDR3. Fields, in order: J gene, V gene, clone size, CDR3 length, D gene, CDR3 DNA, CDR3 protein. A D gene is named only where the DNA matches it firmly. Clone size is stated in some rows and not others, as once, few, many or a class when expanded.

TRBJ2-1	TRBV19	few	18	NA	TGTGCCAGTAGTATAGATCTGCTCGCGACAAACTTCTACAATGAGCAGTTCTTC	CASSIDLLATNFYNEQFF
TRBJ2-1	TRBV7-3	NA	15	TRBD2	TGTGCCAGCAGCTTAATGCGGGAGGGCCGCAATGAGCAGTTCTTC	CASSLMREGRNEQFF
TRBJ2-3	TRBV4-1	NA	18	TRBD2	TGCGCCAGCAGCCACGGACTAGCGGGAGGAACCCCTCGGGATACGCAGTATTTT	CASSHGLAGGTPRDTQYF
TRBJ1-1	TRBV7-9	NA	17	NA	TGTTCCAGCAGCCCGGGAGGGGGTCACCTAGATCACACTGAAGCTTTCTTT	CSSSPGGGHLDHTEAFF
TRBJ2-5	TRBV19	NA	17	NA	TGTGCCAGTAGTATTGAGGGGGGGCGAGGCGCTAGGGAGACCCAGTACTTC	CASSIEGGRGARETQYF
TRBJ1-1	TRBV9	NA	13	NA	TGTGCCAGCAGCGTAGGCGGGGACACTGAAGCTTTCTTT	CASSVGGDTEAFF
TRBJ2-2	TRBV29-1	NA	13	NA	TGCAGCGTTCGCGCAGGGAACGCCGGGGAGCTGTTTTTT	CSVRAGNAGELFF
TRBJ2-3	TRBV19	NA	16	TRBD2	TGTGCCAGTATCCGAAAGCGGGGGGGGTACACAGATACGCAGTATTTT	CASIRKRGGYTDTQYF
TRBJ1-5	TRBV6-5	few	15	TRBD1	TGTGCCAGCAGGCGAGACAGGGACGGCAATCAGCCCCAGCATTTT	CASRRDRDGNQPQHF
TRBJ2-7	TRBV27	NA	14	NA	TGTGCCAGCAGTTTATCGCACAGCTTCTACGAGCAGTACTTC	CASSLSHSFYEQYF
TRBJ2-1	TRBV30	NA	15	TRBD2	TGTGCCTGGAGCTTGGGACTAGCGGGAGTGAATGAGCAGTTCTTC	CAWSLGLAGVNEQFF
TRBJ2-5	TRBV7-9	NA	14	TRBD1	TGTGCCAGCAGCTCCTCAGGGGGATGGGAGACCCAGTACTTC	CASSSSGGWETQYF
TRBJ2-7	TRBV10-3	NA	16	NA	TGTGCCATCAGTAACTTAGTGTCTCCCCCTACCTACGAGCAGTACTTC	CAISNLVSPPTYEQYF
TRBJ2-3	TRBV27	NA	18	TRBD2	TGTGCCAGCAGTTTATCGGGCGGGACTAGCGGATACACAGATACGCAGTATTTT	CASSLSGGTSGYTDTQYF
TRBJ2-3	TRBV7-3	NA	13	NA	TGTGCCAGCAGCCCGGGAAGCACAGATACGCAGTATTTT	CASSPGSTDTQYF
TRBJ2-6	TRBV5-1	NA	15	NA	TGCGCCAGCAGCTTACAGGGTGCCGGGGCCAACGTCCTGACTTTC	CASSLQGAGANVLTF
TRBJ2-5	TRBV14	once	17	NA	TGTGCCAGCAGCCAAGACGTACAGGGATGGGGGCAAGAGACCCAGTACTTC	CASSQDVQGWGQETQYF
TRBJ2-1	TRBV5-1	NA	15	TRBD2	TGCGCCAGCGTCGGACTAGCGGGAGGAAGTAATGAGCAGTTCTTC	CASVGLAGGSNEQFF
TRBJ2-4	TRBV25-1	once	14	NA	TGTGCCAGCAGACCACTTCGTGGGCCTAACATTCAGTACTTC	CASRPLRGPNIQYF
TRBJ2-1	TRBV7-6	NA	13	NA	TGTGCCAGCAGCTTAGCAGCGAGGAATGAGCAGTTCTTC	CASSLAARNEQFF
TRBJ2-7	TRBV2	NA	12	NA	TGTGCCAGCAGTCGTCTAGGCCAATCCTGGGACTTC	CASSRLGQSWDF
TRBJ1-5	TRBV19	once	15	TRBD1	TGTGCCAGTTCTCATCTGGACAGGGAAAATCAGCCCCAGCATTTT	CASSHLDRENQPQHF
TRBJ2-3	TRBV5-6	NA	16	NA	TGTGCCAGCAGCTTGGAGGGTAGCGGACTCACAGATACGCAGTATTTT	CASSLEGSGLTDTQYF
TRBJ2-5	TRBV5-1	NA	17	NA	TGCGCCAGCAGCTTAAACCTGGGGGGAACTTCCCAAGAGACCCAGTACTTC	CASSLNLGGTSQETQYF
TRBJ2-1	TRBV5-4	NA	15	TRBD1	TGTGCCAGCAGCTCAAACCGGGACAGCAACAATGAGCAGTTCTTC	CASSSNRDSNNEQFF
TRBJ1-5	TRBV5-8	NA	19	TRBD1	TGTGCCAGCAGCCATTCCCCAAACAAACGGGACAGGGTCAATCAGCCCCAGCATTTT	CASSHSPNKRDRVNQPQHF
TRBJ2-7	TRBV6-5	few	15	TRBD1	TGTGCCAGCAGTCCGGGGACAGGCGACTCCTACGAGCAGTACTTC	CASSPGTGDSYEQYF
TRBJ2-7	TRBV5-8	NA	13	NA	TGTGCCAGCTCCTCCGGTCACTCCTACGAGCAGTACTTC	CASSSGHSYEQYF
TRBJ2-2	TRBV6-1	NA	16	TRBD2	TGTGCCAGCAGTGAAGGAGCGGGAGATACTGCCGGGGAGCTGTTTTTT	CASSEGAGDTAGELFF
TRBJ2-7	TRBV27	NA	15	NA	TGTGCCAGCAGTTTATCTGCCTGGAGCTCCTACGAGCAGTACTTC	CASSLSAWSSYEQYF
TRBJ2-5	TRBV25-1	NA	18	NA	TGTGCCAGCACCTCGCGCCCTGTTTCGGGACAAGGGCAAGAGACCCAGTACTTC	CASTSRPVSGQGQETQYF
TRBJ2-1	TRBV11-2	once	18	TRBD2	TGTGCCAGCAGCTTAGTTTTCCTTTCCGGACTAGCGGGGAATGAGCAGTTCTTC	CASSLVFLSGLAGNEQFF
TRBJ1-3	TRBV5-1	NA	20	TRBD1	TGCGCCAGCAGCTTGGCTGGCCGGATCCCTGGGGACAGCTCTGGAAACACCATATATTTT	CASSLAGRIPGDSSGNTIYF
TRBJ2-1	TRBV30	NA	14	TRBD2	TGTGCCTGGAGTGGGGATAGCGGGACAAATGAGCAGTTCTTC	CAWSGDSGTNEQFF
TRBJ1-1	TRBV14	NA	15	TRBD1	TGTGCCAGCAGCCAAGATGGGGGGACAGTTGGTGAAGCTTTCTTT	CASSQDGGTVGEAFF
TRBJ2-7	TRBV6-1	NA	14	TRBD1	TGTGCTCATAGGGGGACAGGTTCTCTCGACGAGCAGTACTTC	CAHRGTGSLDEQYF
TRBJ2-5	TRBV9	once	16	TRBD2	TGTGCCAGCAGCGCCAACCCGGGACTACTACAAGAGACCCAGTACTTC	CASSANPGLLQETQYF
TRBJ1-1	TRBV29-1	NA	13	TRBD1	TGCAGCGGGGACAGGGGGCAGGGAACTGAAGCTTTCTTT	CSGDRGQGTEAFF
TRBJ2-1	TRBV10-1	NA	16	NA	TGCGCCAGCAGTGAGAATAGGCGACCGATGGGAGCCGAGCAGTTCTTC	CASSENRRPMGAEQFF
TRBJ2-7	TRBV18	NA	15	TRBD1	TGTGCCAGCTCACCCGGGACAGCGGACTCCTACGAGCAGTACTTC	CASSPGTADSYEQYF
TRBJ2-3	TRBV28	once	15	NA	TGTGCCAGCCTAAGGGGGGGCCTTGGCACAGATACGCAGTATTTT	CASLRGGLGTDTQYF
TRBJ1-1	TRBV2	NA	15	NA	TGTGCCAGCAGTGTGCCCCTGGGGCTAAACACTGAAGCTTTCTTT	CASSVPLGLNTEAFF
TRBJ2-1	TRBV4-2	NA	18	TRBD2	TGTGCCAGCAGCCAAGATTCTAAGCGGGAGGGCCGGTACAATGAGCAGTTCTTC	CASSQDSKREGRYNEQFF
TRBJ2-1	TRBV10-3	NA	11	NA	TGTGCCAGTGGGAGTTCGGATGAGCAGTTCTTC	CASGSSDEQFF
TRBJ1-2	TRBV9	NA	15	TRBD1	TGTGCCAGCAGCGGAGGGGACAGGGGAAACTATGGCTACACCTTC	CASSGGDRGNYGYTF
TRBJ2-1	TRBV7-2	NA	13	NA	TGTGCCAGCAGCGGGGGGAACTACAATGAGCAGTTCTTC	CASSGGNYNEQFF
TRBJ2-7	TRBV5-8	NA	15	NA	TGTGCCAGCAGCTTGGACAGAAGTACCCACTACGAGCAGTACTTC	CASSLDRSTHYEQYF
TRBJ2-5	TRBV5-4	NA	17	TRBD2	TGTGCCAGCAGCCCGGGGGGGACTCTAACCCCATTGAAGACCCAGTACTTC	CASSPGGTLTPLKTQYF
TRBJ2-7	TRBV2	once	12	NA	TGTGCCGGAGGACAGCTCTCCTACGAGCAGTACTTC	CAGGQLSYEQYF
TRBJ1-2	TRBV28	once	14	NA	TGTGCCAGCAGTTTAACGGTCCAAATATATGGCTACACCTTC	CASSLTVQIYGYTF
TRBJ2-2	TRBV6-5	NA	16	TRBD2	TGTGCCAGCAGTTACTCGAGGGTAGCGGGAGCCGGGGAGCTGTTTTTT	CASSYSRVAGAGELFF
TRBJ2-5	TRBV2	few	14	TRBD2	TGTGCCAGCAGTGAAGGAGCGGGGCAAGAGACCCAGTACTTC	CASSEGAGQETQYF
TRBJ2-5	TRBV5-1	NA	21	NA	TGCGCCAGCAGCTCCCCGACAGGACCCGTGACCTATACCCGCGACCAAGAGACCCAGTACTTC	CASSSPTGPVTYTRDQETQYF
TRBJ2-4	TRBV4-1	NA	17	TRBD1	TGCGCCAGCAGCCCCGACCCGACAGGGGGTGCAAAAAACATTCAGTACTTC	CASSPDPTGGAKNIQYF
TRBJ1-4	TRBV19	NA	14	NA	TGTGCCAGTAGTATATCCCCGAGCACCGAAAAACTGTTTTTT	CASSISPSTEKLFF
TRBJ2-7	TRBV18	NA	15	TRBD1	TGTGCCAGCTCACCCCGGACAGGGGGTCACTACGAGCAGTACTTC	CASSPRTGGHYEQYF
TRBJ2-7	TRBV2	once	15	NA	TGTGCCAGTAAGGAAAGACTAAGTCCCAACTACGAGCAGTACTTC	CASKERLSPNYEQYF
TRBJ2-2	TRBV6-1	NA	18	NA	TGTGCCAGCAGTGAATTCAGCCGGCTAGCGAGGAACACCGGGGAGCTGTTTTTT	CASSEFSRLARNTGELFF
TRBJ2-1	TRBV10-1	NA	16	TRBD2	TGCGCCAGCAGGACCGCCGGGCGGGAGATCTACAATGAGCAGTTCTTC	CASRTAGREIYNEQFF